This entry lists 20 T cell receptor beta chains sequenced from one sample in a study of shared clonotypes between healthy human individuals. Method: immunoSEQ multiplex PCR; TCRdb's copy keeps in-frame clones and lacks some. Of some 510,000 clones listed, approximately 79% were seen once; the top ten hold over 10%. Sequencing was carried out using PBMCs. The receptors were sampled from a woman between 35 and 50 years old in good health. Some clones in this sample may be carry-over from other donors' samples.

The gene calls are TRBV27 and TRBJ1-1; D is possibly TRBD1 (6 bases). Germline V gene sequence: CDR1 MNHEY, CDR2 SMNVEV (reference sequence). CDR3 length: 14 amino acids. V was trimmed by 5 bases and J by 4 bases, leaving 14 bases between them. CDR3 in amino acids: CASSTGWGRTEAFF. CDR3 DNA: TGTGCCAGCAGTACAGGGTGGGGACGCACTGAAGCTTTCTTT.

For the CDR3, the DNA is TGCGCCAGCAGCGCAATCGGGAGAAAGGAGTACAATGAGCAGTTCTTC. Translating it yields CASSAIGRKEYNEQFF. The gene calls are TRBV4-1 and TRBJ2-1; D possibly corresponds to TRBD2 (6 bases). The CDR3 runs 16 residues. Germline V gene data show CDR1 as MGHRA and CDR2 as YSYEKL. Trimming shortened V by 5 bases and J by 4 bases, and 18 bases separated the two germline ends.

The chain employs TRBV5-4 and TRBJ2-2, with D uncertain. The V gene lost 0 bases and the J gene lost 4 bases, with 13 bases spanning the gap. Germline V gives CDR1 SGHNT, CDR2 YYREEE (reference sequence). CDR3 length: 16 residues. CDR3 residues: CASSLATGWSTGELFF. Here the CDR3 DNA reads TGTGCCAGCAGCTTGGCCACGGGTTGGAGCACCGGGGAGCTGTTTTTT. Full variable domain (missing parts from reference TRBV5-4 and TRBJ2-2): ETGVTQSPTHLIKTRGQQVTLRCSSQSGHNTVSWYQQALGQGPQFIFQYYREEENGRGNFPPRFSGLQFPNYSSELNVNALELDDSALYLCASSLATGWSTGELFFGEGSRLTVL.

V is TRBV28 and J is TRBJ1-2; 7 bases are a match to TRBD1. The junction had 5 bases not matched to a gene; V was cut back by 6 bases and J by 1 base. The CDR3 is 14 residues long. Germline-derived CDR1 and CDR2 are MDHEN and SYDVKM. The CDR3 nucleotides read TGTGCCAGCAGCCTTGGACAGGATAACTATGGCTACACCTTC. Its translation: CASSLGQDNYGYTF.

Here the CDR3 DNA reads TGCGCCAGCAGCCTGGGGTTTTCCTACGAGCAGTACTTC. It encodes CASSLGFSYEQYF. The chain combines TRBV5-1 with TRBJ2-7; no clear D. CDR3 size: 13 residues. Looked up from germline, CDR1 is SGHRS and CDR2 is YFSETQ. With 4 bases removed from V and 1 base from J, the gap between germline ends came to 9 bases.

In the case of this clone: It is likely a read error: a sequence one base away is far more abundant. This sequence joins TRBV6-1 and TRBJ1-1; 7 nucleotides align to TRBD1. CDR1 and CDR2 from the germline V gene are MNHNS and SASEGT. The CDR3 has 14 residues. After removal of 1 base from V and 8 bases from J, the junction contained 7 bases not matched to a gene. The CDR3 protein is CASSEGEGTAEAFF. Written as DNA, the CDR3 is TGTGCCAGCAGTGAAGGGGAGGGGACAGCGGAAGCTTTCTTT.

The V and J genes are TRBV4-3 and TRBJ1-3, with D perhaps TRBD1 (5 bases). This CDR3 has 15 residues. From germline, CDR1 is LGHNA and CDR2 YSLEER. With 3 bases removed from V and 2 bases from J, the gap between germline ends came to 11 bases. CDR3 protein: CASSQARGPGNTIYF. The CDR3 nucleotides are TGCGCCAGCAGCCAGGCGAGGGGTCCTGGAAACACCATATATTTT.

The DNA of the CDR3 is TGCGCCAGCAGCGCCTCCGCCGGGACAGGGATATCCACAGATACGCAGTATTTT. Residues: CASSASAGTGISTDTQYF. The chain combines TRBV10-2 with TRBJ2-3, with 9 bases identical to TRBD1. CDR3 length equals 18 residues. In germline, CDR1 is WSHSY, CDR2 SAAADI. With 6 bases clipped from V and 2 bases from J, the junction kept 15 bases outside the gene matches.

CDR3 residues: CASSGTREQFF. The CDR3 DNA follows: TGTGCCAGCAGTGGGACGAGAGAGCAGTTCTTC. The chain uses TRBV6-1 and TRBJ2-1; the D is unclear. CDR3 length: 11 residues. CDR1 is MNHNS, CDR2 SASEGT, per germline. With 4 bases removed from V and 10 bases from J, the gap between germline ends came to 8 bases.

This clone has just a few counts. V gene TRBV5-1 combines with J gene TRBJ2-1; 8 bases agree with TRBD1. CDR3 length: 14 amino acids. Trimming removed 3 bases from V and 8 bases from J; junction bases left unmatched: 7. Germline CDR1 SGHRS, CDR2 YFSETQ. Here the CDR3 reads CASSSTTGEDEQFF. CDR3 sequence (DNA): TGCGCCAGCAGCTCCACGACAGGGGAGGATGAGCAGTTCTTC.

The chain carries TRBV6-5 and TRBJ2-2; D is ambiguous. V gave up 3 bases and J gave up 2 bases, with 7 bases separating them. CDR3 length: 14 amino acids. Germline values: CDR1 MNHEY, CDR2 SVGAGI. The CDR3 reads CASSYGRNTGELFF. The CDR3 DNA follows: TGTGCCAGCAGTTATGGCAGAAACACCGGGGAGCTGTTTTTT.

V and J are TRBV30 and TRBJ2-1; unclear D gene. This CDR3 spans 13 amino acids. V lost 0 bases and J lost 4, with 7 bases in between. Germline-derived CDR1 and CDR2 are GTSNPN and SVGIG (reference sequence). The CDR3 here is CAWSVHGYNEQFF. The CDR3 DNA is TGTGCCTGGAGTGTTCATGGGTACAATGAGCAGTTCTTC.

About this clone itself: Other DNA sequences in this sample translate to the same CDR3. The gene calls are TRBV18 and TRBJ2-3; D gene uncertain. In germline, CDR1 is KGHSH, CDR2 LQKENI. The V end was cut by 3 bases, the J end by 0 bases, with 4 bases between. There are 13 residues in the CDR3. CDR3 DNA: TGTGCCAGCTCACCGGGGAGCACAGATACGCAGTATTTT. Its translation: CASSPGSTDTQYF.

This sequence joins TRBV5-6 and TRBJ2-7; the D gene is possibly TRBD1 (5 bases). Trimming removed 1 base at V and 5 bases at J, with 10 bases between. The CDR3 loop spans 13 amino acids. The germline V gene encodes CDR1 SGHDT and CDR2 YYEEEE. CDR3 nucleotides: TGTGCCAGCAGCTTGTTAACAGGTAACGAGCAGTACTTC. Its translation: CASSLLTGNEQYF.

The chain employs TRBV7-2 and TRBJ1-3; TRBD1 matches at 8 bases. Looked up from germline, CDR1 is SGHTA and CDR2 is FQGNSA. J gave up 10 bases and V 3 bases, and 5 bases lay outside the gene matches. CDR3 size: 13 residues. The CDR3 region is CASSFTGQGTIYF. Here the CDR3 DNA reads TGTGCCAGCAGCTTCACCGGACAGGGAACCATATATTTT.

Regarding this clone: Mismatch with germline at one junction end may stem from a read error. As DNA, the CDR3 is TGTGCTAGCAGCTTAGGCCCATCCTTGGGGCAAGAGACCCAGTACTTC. Protein: CASSLGPSLGQETQYF. The chain links TRBV7-7 to TRBJ2-5; no clear D. Germline V CDR1 and CDR2: SSHAT, FNYEAQ (reference sequence). The CDR3 has 16 amino acids.

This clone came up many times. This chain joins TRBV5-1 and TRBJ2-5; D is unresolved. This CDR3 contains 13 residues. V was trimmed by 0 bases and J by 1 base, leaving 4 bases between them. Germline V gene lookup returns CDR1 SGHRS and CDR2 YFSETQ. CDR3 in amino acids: CASSLGPQETQYF. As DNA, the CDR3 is TGCGCCAGCAGCTTGGGTCCCCAAGAGACCCAGTACTTC.

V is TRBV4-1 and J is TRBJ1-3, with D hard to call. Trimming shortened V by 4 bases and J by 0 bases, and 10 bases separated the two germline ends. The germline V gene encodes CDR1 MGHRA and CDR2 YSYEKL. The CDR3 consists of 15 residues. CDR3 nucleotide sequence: TGCGCCAGCAGCCGAGACCCCAACTCTGGAAACACCATATATTTT. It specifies CASSRDPNSGNTIYF.

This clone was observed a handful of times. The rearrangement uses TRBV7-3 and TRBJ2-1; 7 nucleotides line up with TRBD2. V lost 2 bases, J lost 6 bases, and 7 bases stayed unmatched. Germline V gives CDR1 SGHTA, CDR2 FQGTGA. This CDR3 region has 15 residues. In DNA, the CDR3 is TGTGCCAGCAGCTTACGCGGGAGCGACTTCAATGAGCAGTTCTTC. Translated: CASSLRGSDFNEQFF. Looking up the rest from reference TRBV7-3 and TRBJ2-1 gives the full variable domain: GAGVSQTPSNKVTEKGKYVELRCDPISGHTALYWYRQSLGQGPEFLIYFQGTGAADDSGLPNDRFFAVRPEGSVSTLKIQRTERGDSAVYLCASSLRGSDFNEQFFGPGTRLTVL.

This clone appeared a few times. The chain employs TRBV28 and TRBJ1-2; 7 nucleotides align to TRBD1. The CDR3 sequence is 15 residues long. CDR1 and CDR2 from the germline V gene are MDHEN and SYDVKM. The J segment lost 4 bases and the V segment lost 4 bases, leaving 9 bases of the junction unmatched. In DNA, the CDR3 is TGTGCCAGCAGTTCCCCTGTGACAGGGCCCTATGGCTACACCTTC. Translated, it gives CASSSPVTGPYGYTF.